These 14 T cell receptor beta chains were sequenced from one sample in a study of blood T cell repertoires in COVID-19. Using immunoSEQ multiplex PCR, the repertoire was profiled, and TCRdb retains in-frame clones only, with some absent. The data hold 120,000 to 150,000 clones, with around nine tenths observed a single time. The sample was peripheral blood. These receptor sequences come from a human donor in a cohort sampled during active COVID-19.

A single count supports this clone. The rearrangement links TRBV9 to TRBJ1-3; D remains ambiguous. V was trimmed by 4 bases and J by 1 base, leaving 9 bases between them. Germline CDR1 reads SGDLS; CDR2 reads YYNGEE. The CDR3 has 14 residues. The CDR3 DNA reads TGTGCCAGCAGCCAACAGCCGTCTGGAAACACCATATATTTT. Translation gives CASSQQPSGNTIYF.

The V call is TRBV3-1 (or the pseudogene TRBV3-2), the J call TRBJ1-4; 10 positions match TRBD1. V was pared by 4 bases and J by 10 bases, with 12 bases of the junction left unmatched. CDR3 length: 16 residues. The V gene's germline CDR1 is LGHDT and CDR2 YNNKEL (reference sequence). CDR3 nucleotides: TGTGCCAGCAGCCCCCGGGACAGGGGTTTTGTTGCAAAACTGTTTTTT. Amino acids: CASSPRDRGFVAKLFF.

This rearrangement joins TRBV6-1 to TRBJ2-5, with D perhaps TRBD2 (5 bases). Trimming removed 0 bases at V and 6 bases at J, with 11 bases between. CDR1 and CDR2 (germline): MNHNS, SASEGT. This CDR3 contains 14 residues. CDR3 in DNA: TGTGCCAGCAGTGAAGCCCGGGGAAGCAAGACCCAGTACTTC. This gives the protein CASSEARGSKTQYF.

The V gene is TRBV7-9, the J gene TRBJ1-1; D remains unclear. CDR3 length: 12 amino acids. V lost 3 bases, J lost 4 bases, and 6 bases lay in between. Germline V gives CDR1 SEHNR, CDR2 FQNEAQ (reference sequence). Written as DNA, the CDR3 is TGTGCCAGCAGCTTTTCCGGCACTGAAGCTTTCTTT. It is translated as CASSFSGTEAFF. Looking up the rest from reference TRBV7-9 and TRBJ1-1 gives the full variable domain: DTGVSQNPRHKITKRGQNVTFRCDPISEHNRLYWYRQTLGQGPEFLTYFQNEAQLEKSRLLSDRFSAERPKGSFSTLEIQRTEQGDSAMYLCASSFSGTEAFFGQGTRLTVV.

The V gene is TRBV18, the J gene TRBJ2-5; 11 positions agree with TRBD2. The germline V gene has CDR1 KGHSH and CDR2 LQKENI. V lost 3 bases to trimming and J lost 1 base; unmatched junction nucleotides: 4. This CDR3 spans 16 amino acids. CDR3 in DNA: TGTGCCAGCTCACCCCGGACTAGCGGGCCCCAAGAGACCCAGTACTTC. Residues: CASSPRTSGPQETQYF.

The chain carries TRBV3-1 (or the pseudogene TRBV3-2) and TRBJ1-6; possible D gene TRBD1, 5 bases. CDR1 and CDR2 from the germline V gene are LGHDT and YNNKEL (reference sequence). V lost 3 bases and J lost 5, with 11 bases in between. The CDR3 spans 15 residues. Written as DNA, the CDR3 is TGTGCCAGCAGCCAGGGGGGGTGGAATAATTCACCCCTCCACTTT. Protein product: CASSQGGWNNSPLHF.

The chain is built from TRBV2 and TRBJ2-3; 7 nucleotides agree with TRBD2. V shed 1 base, J shed 3 bases, and the junction held 1 base outside the gene matches. The germline gives CDR1 SNHLY, CDR2 FYNNEI. The CDR3 is 14 residues long. Written as DNA, the CDR3 is TGTGCCAGCAGTGAAGGGGGAGGGACAGATACGCAGTATTTT. This sequence encodes CASSEGGGTDTQYF. Drawing the rest from reference TRBV2 and TRBJ2-3, the complete variable domain is EPEVTQTPSHQVTQMGQEVILRCVPISNHLYFYWYRQILGQKVEFLVSFYNNEISEKSEIFDDQFSVERPDGSNFTLKIRSTKLEDSAMYFCASSEGGGTDTQYFGPGTRLTVL.

This clone appeared once. The V and J genes are TRBV13 and TRBJ2-5, with 7 bases matching TRBD1. Trimming at V came to 5 bases and at J to 4 bases, leaving 13 bases not matched to a gene. Germline CDR1 is PRHDT and CDR2 is FYEKMQ (reference sequence). This CDR3 is built from 16 residues. DNA for the CDR3: TGTGCCAGCAGCCAGGTCCGGACAGGCCAGGGAGAGACCCAGTACTTC. Residues: CASSQVRTGQGETQYF.

This clone came up once. This chain uses TRBV6-6 with TRBJ2-5; possibly TRBD1 for D (5 bases). V was clipped by 6 bases and J by 2 bases, with 10 bases between them. The germline V gene encodes CDR1 MNHNY and CDR2 SVGAGI (reference sequence). The CDR3 contains 13 residues. Here the CDR3 reads CASRRGSQETQYF. CDR3 nucleotides: TGTGCCAGCAGAAGGGGCTCTCAAGAGACCCAGTACTTC.

This clone was seen a single time. The rearrangement joins TRBV27 to TRBJ1-2; TRBD1 is a possible D gene (5 bases). V was cut by 6 bases and J by 0 bases, with 20 bases left in between. CDR3 length: 17 residues. Germline V gene data show CDR1 as MNHEY and CDR2 as SMNVEV (reference sequence). CDR3 DNA sequence: TGTGCCAGCAGCCTGGGGTCTAGGGGTGGGTCTAACTATGGCTACACCTTC. Protein sequence: CASSLGSRGGSNYGYTF.

Written as DNA, the CDR3 is TGTGCCAGCAGCTTGGACAGGGAATCTCACGAGCAGTACTTC. It codes for CASSLDRESHEQYF. The chain has TRBV5-8 and TRBJ2-7; weak D call: TRBD1 (6 bases). The CDR3 contains 14 residues. Germline V gene lookup returns CDR1 SGHTS and CDR2 YDEGEE. Trimming pared 0 bases from V and 5 bases from J, leaving 12 bases between.

The chain links TRBV29-1 to TRBJ2-5; D perhaps matches TRBD2 (5 bases). CDR1 is SQVTM, CDR2 ANQGSEA, per germline. The V gene lost 5 bases and the J gene lost 5 bases, with 18 bases spanning the gap. The CDR3 extends over 14 amino acids. In DNA form, the CDR3 reads TGCAGCGTTTACACCGGGGTTGGGGTCGAGACCCAGTACTTC. Translated, it gives CSVYTGVGVETQYF.

The chain joins TRBV11-2 to TRBJ2-1, with no clear D. CDR1 is SGHAT, CDR2 FQNNGV, per germline. The CDR3 extends over 15 amino acids. V was trimmed by 3 bases and J by 3 bases, leaving 12 bases between them. CDR3 nucleotides: TGTGCCAGCAGCTTGGGCTATAACAACTACAATGAGCAGTTCTTC. It encodes CASSLGYNNYNEQFF. Complete variable domain (other parts from reference TRBV11-2 and TRBJ2-1): EAGVAQSPRYKIIEKRQSVAFWCNPISGHATLYWYQQILGQGPKLLIQFQNNGVVDDSQLPKDRFSAERLKGVDSTLKIQPAKLEDSAVYLCASSLGYNNYNEQFFGPGTRLTVL.

The chain couples TRBV9 to TRBJ2-1, with D unresolved. V dropped 3 bases and J dropped 6 bases, with 10 bases sitting between them. The CDR3 spans 13 residues. Germline CDR1 SGDLS, CDR2 YYNGEE. The CDR3 DNA sequence: TGTGCCAGCAGCGACAGAGTTAGCAATGAGCAGTTCTTC. It yields the protein CASSDRVSNEQFF. Full variable domain (rest looked up from reference TRBV9 and TRBJ2-1): DSGVTQTPKHLITATGQRVTLRCSPRSGDLSVYWYQQSLDQGLQFLIQYYNGEERAKGNILERFSAQQFPDLHSELNLSSLELGDSALYFCASSDRVSNEQFFGPGTRLTVL.